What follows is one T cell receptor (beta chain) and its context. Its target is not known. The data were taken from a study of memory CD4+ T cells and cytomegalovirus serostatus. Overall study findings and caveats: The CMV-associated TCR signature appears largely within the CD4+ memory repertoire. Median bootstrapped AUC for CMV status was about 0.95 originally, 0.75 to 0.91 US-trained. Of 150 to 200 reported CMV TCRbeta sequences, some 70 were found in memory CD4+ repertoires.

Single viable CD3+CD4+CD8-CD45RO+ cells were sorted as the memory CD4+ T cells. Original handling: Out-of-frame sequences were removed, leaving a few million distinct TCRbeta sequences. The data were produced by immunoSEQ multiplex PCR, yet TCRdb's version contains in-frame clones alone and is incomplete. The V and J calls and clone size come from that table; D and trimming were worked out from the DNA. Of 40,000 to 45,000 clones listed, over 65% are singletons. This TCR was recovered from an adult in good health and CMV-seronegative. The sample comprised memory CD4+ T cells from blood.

CDR3 sequence reads: CASRPQGRGTDTQYF. The CDR3 DNA follows: TGTGCCAGTAGACCACAGGGTCGGGGCACAGATACGCAGTATTTT. The chain employs TRBV19 and TRBJ2-3, with a possible D match to TRBD1 (6 bases). The CDR3 spans 15 residues. V lost 6 bases, J lost 1 base, and 14 bases lay in between. The germline CDR1 and CDR2 sequences are LNHDA and SQIVND (reference sequence).